This section outlines one T cell receptor beta chain sequence together with its context. Source study methods: Reference gene primer amplification gave nucleated cell count estimates. Only in-frame clones appear in the TCRdb table, and some are missing; sequencing was by immunoSEQ multiplex PCR. The V and J calls and clone size are taken from that table; D and trimming were inferred from the DNA. Of about 140,000 clones listed, about 86% are singletons. The sample comes from a study of blood T cell repertoires in COVID-19. As for the study in general: PBMCs, B-cell-depleted T cells, or T cells were the source of the cDNA or gDNA that made up the material.

V lost 5 bases to trimming and J lost 3 bases, with 13 bases between them. This CDR3 comprises 14 residues. CDR1 and CDR2 from the germline V gene are SNHLY and FYNNEI. This receptor was taken from a woman in her fifties or sixties with acute or convalescent COVID-19. The chain employs TRBV2 and TRBJ2-5, with D perhaps matching TRBD2 (5 bases). Sequencing was performed on peripheral blood. CDR3 in DNA: TGTGCCAGCAGTCGAACTACTAGGGAAGAGACCCAGTACTTC. Protein: CASSRTTREETQYF.